This T cell receptor (beta chain) was observed in a study of post-analysis software for immune sequencing data. Findings and limits, study-wide: Controls significantly exceeded multiple sclerosis patients in normalized Chao1 diversity. Relative to controls, patients had a few TRBV segments at higher frequency, with TRBV5-6, TRBV5-1 and TRBV20-1 among these.

CDR1 is MNHNY and CDR2 is SVGAGI in the germline V gene (reference sequence). V was cut by 6 bases and J by 2 bases, with 11 bases left in between. The CDR3 is made up of 14 amino acids. Worth noting for this clonotype: Its antigen is unidentified.

Tagging with unique molecular identifiers was a feature of the TCR beta cDNA libraries. MiXCR, run by TCRdb on the PCR reads, gives a single entry per CDR3 protein. Counted here are 600,000 to 750,000 distinct CDR3 sequences, approximately 60% occurring once; the ten biggest clones make up about 11%. This receptor was identified in a girl aged 2 to 10 with multiple sclerosis. V usage is TRBV6-6 and J usage is TRBJ1-5, with D possibly TRBD1 on 5 matching bases. The sequenced material came from blood. The CDR3 nucleotides read TGTGCCAGCAGCCACGGGGGGGGCAATCAGCCCCAGCATTTT. This sequence encodes CASSHGGGNQPQHF.